This T cell receptor (beta chain) emerged from a study of shared clonotypes between healthy human individuals. Study findings and constraints: Among non-shared clonotypes, generation probabilities were lower than among those shared by all four donors. Sharing across four donors was highest in naive CD4 (roughly 5%) and lowest in memory CD8 (0.4%).

Trimming took off 4 bases at V and 4 bases at J, with 19 bases between the two ends. The CDR3 is made up of 16 amino acids. The germline V gene encodes CDR1 LGHNA and CDR2 YSLEER. Per the study methods: Filtering differed since immunoSEQ provided only junctions, with no quality scores. Some clones are missing from TCRdb's copy, which holds only in-frame ones; the method was immunoSEQ multiplex PCR. Clone size and the V and J calls come from that table; the DNA yielded D and trimming. The sample lists 1,100,000 or so clones, approximately 80% occurring once. For this clone: Its antigen is not identified.

The specimen was memory CD4+ T cells from PBMCs. The subset is: CD45RA-negative fraction. The receptor was derived from a man aged 18 to 29 in good health. Some clones in this sample may be carry-over from other donors' samples. The V call is TRBV4-3, the J call TRBJ1-2; D perhaps matches TRBD1 (5 bases). The CDR3 sequence: CASSPAAGSPGYGYTF. Here the CDR3 DNA reads TGCGCCAGCAGCCCCGCTGCAGGGAGTCCCGGCTATGGCTACACCTTC.